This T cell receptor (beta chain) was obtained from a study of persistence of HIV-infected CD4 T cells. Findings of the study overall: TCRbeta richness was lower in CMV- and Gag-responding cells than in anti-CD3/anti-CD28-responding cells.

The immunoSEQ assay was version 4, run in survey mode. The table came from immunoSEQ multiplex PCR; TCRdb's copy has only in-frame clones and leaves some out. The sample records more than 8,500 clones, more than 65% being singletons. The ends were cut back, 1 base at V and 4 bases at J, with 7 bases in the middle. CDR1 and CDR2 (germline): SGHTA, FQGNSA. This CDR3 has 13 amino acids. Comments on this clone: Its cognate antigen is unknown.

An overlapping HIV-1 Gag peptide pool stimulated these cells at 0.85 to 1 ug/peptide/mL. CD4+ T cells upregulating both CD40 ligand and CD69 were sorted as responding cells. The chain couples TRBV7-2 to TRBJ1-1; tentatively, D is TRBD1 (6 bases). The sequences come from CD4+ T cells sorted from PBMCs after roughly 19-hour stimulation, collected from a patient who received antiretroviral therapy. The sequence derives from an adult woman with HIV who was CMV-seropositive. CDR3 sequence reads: CASSLGDTTEAFF. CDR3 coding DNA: TGTGCCAGCAGCTTAGGGGACACCACTGAAGCTTTCTTT.